Listed below are T cell receptor beta chains from one sample, sequenced in a study of T cell responses to AZD1222 COVID-19 vaccine. TCRdb's copy holds only in-frame clones and misses some; the assay was immunoSEQ multiplex PCR. The sample consists of about 160,000 clones, about nine tenths of them appearing once. Here the sequenced sample was peripheral blood, taken on day 0 of AZD1222 vaccination. The receptors originated from an adult in good health. The CDR3 runs from the conserved cysteine through the conserved F or W. D genes are given only for firm matches. Clone sizes are given selectively: once, few, many, or a class where the clone is expanded.

abundance,v_gene,d_gene,j_gene,CDR3nt,CDR3aa
few,TRBV11-2,TRBD1,TRBJ1-1,TGTGCCAGCACCCCTGGGACAGGTCGACTCAACACTGAAGCTTTCTTT,CASTPGTGRLNTEAFF
-,TRBV7-2,-,TRBJ1-2,TGTGCCAGCAGCTTAGGTCCCGGGGATGGCTACACCTTC,CASSLGPGDGYTF
-,TRBV19,-,TRBJ2-5,TGTGCCAGTAGGGTCGACGGGGATCAAGAGACCCAGTACTTC,CASRVDGDQETQYF
-,TRBV28,-,TRBJ2-7,TGTGCCAGCAATAGGACCCCAATGGACCACGAGCAGTACTTC,CASNRTPMDHEQYF
-,TRBV2,TRBD1,TRBJ1-2,TGTGCCAGCAGGGGGACAGGGTTTTCCTATGGCTACACCTTC,CASRGTGFSYGYTF
-,TRBV18,-,TRBJ1-4,TGTGCCAGCTCACCGGGGAAAAGCATCGCACTAGGGGAAAAACTGTTTTTT,CASSPGKSIALGEKLFF
-,TRBV7-8,-,TRBJ2-7,TGTGCCAGCAGCCCGCGTTTGCAGCGAAAAACCTACGAGCAGTACTTC,CASSPRLQRKTYEQYF
-,TRBV2,TRBD1,TRBJ2-4,TGTGCCAGCAGGAAGGACAGGTCAGCCAAAAACATTCAGTACTTC,CASRKDRSAKNIQYF
-,TRBV28,TRBD2,TRBJ2-5,TGTGCCAGCACCCTTCATGGGGGACTATTCCAAGAGACCCAGTACTTC,CASTLHGGLFQETQYF
-,TRBV19,-,TRBJ1-1,TGTGCCAGTAGTTTTCCAAGAGCTGAAGCTTTCTTT,CASSFPRAEAFF
-,TRBV28,TRBD1,TRBJ1-6,TGTGCCAGCAGCCCCGGGACAGGGAAGAATTCACCCCTCCACTTT,CASSPGTGKNSPLHF
-,TRBV6-5,-,TRBJ1-4,TGTGCCAGCAGTTACCCGGAGGGAAGAAAGGAAAAACTGTTTTTT,CASSYPEGRKEKLFF
-,TRBV7-9,-,TRBJ1-3,TGTGCCAGCCAGGACGCCTCCTCTGGAAACACCATATATTTT,CASQDASSGNTIYF
-,TRBV18,-,TRBJ1-2,TGTGCCAGCTCACCCCCTTCGTTGACAGCTAACTATGGCTACACCTTC,CASSPPSLTANYGYTF
-,TRBV28,-,TRBJ1-6,TGTGCCAGCAGTGTTCAGGGGCGCAATTCACCCCTCCACTTT,CASSVQGRNSPLHF
-,TRBV28,-,TRBJ1-4,TGTGCCAGCAGTTTATCTGGGGTTAATGAAAAACTGTTTTTT,CASSLSGVNEKLFF
-,TRBV28,-,TRBJ1-6,TGTGCCAGCAGTTTACGGGCAGGGTTTAATTCACCCCTCCACTTT,CASSLRAGFNSPLHF
-,TRBV12-3/TRBV12-4,-,TRBJ1-2,TGTGCCAGCAGTTTACAGGGGAACTATGGCTACACCTTC,CASSLQGNYGYTF
-,TRBV28,-,TRBJ1-2,TGTGCCAGCAGCCCACGTTTAACGCTAGCTAACTATGGCTACACCTTC,CASSPRLTLANYGYTF
-,TRBV6-5,-,TRBJ2-3,TGTGCCAGCAGTTCCAGCACAGATACGCAGTATTTT,CASSSSTDTQYF